These 14 T cell receptor beta chains share one sample of origin, sequenced in a study of beta chain features in type 1 diabetes. Their antigens are not known. What was sequenced were expressed TCRB transcripts, since all of the isolated RNA had been reverse transcribed. The data were produced by immunoSEQ multiplex PCR, yet TCRdb's version contains in-frame clones alone and is incomplete. This sample has nearly 700,000 clones; roughly 13% occur once, and the top ten carry approximately 0.021%. Study results and limitations: Patients with Type 1 diabetes showed moderately but significantly shorter TCRB CDR3s in all four CD4+ subsets.

Sequencing input: naive CD4+ T cells from blood. The receptors here all came from a man between 18 and 29 years old with type 1 diabetes.

The sample holds a few counts of this clone. V usage is TRBV7-2 and J usage is TRBJ1-4, with 7 nucleotides matching TRBD1. CDR3 length: 15 residues. The ends lost 5 bases at V and 8 bases at J; junction bases unmatched: 11. The germline V gene has CDR1 SGHTA and CDR2 FQGNSA. The CDR3 region is CASSPTDRLGEKLFF. The CDR3 nucleotides are TGTGCCAGCAGCCCGACGGACAGGCTCGGAGAAAAACTGTTTTTT. The full variable domain, in which reference TRBV7-2 and TRBJ1-4 provide the parts outside the CDR3, is GAGVSQSPSNKVTEKGKDVELRCDPISGHTALYWYRQSLGQGLEFLIYFQGNSAPDKSGLPSDRFSAERTGGSVSTLTIQRTQQEDSAVYLCASSPTDRLGEKLFFGSGTQLSVL.

This chain connects TRBV21-1 to TRBJ1-4. TRBV21-1 is termed a pseudogene. The CDR3 loop spans 14 amino acids. The chain's CDR3 is CASSPNDMDEKLFF. DNA of the CDR3: TGTGCCAGCAGCCCTAATGATATGGATGAAAAACTGTTTTTT.

The chain employs TRBV6-5 and TRBJ1-4; D call uncertain. The germline gives CDR1 MNHEY, CDR2 SVGAGI. The CDR3 spans 13 residues. V gave up 7 bases and J gave up 3 bases, with 9 bases separating them. Here the CDR3 reads CASTRGANEKLFF. CDR3 DNA: TGTGCCAGCACCCGGGGAGCTAATGAAAAACTGTTTTTT.

This clone was counted between two and nine times. V and J are TRBV21-1 and TRBJ2-5; TRBD1 reflects the table's D call only, with no check against the DNA. TRBV21-1 is reported as a pseudogene. This CDR3 spans 16 amino acids. The CDR3 loop reads CASSKRGTDAQETQYF. The DNA of the CDR3 is TGTGCCAGCAGCAAGAGGGGGACAGATGCTCAAGAGACCCAGTACTTC.

This clone was counted between two and nine times. This chain uses TRBV19 with TRBJ1-2; 9 nucleotides line up with TRBD1. From germline, CDR1 is LNHDA and CDR2 SQIVND (reference sequence). V was pared by 7 bases and J by 4 bases, with 10 bases of the junction left unmatched. The CDR3 has 15 amino acids. The CDR3 loop reads CASIPGQGTLYGYTF. The CDR3 nucleotides read TGTGCCAGTATCCCTGGACAGGGGACTCTCTATGGCTACACCTTC.

The V gene is TRBV28, the J gene TRBJ1-5; D call uncertain. Deletions cut 1 base from V and 6 bases from J, with 13 bases between. The germline V gene encodes CDR1 MDHEN and CDR2 SYDVKM. CDR3 length: 15 amino acids. CDR3 sequence: CASSLFSSRSQPQHF. The CDR3 DNA sequence: TGTGCCAGCAGTTTATTCAGCTCGAGGAGTCAGCCCCAGCATTTT.

This clone appeared a few times. The chain employs TRBV10-3 and TRBJ2-5; 8 positions match TRBD2. J lost 2 bases, V lost 2 bases, and 10 bases had no gene match. Looked up from germline, CDR1 is ENHRY and CDR2 is SYGVKD. The CDR3 has 17 amino acids. CDR3 residues: CAISEGRDSGAQETQYF. CDR3 in DNA: TGTGCCATCAGTGAGGGTCGTGATAGCGGGGCGCAAGAGACCCAGTACTTC.

On this clone: Other DNA sequences within the sample encode an identical CDR3. This chain links TRBV30 with TRBJ1-5; D ambiguous. V was cut by 0 bases and J by 5 bases, with 8 bases left in between. The CDR3 has 13 residues. Looked up from germline, CDR1 is GTSNPN and CDR2 is SVGIG (reference sequence). CDR3 in amino acids: CAWSVGLDQPQHF. In DNA, the CDR3 is TGTGCCTGGAGTGTCGGTCTTGATCAGCCCCAGCATTTT.

A few counts support this clone. The rearrangement links TRBV30 to TRBJ1-1; D unclear. The CDR3 length is 12 residues. Germline CDR1 and CDR2: GTSNPN and SVGIG (reference sequence). With 5 bases removed from V and 1 base from J, the gap between germline ends came to 8 bases. The CDR3 coding sequence is TGTGCCTGGGGCAGGCAGAACACTGAAGCTTTCTTT. This encodes CAWGRQNTEAFF.

This clone was seen a few times. The chain is built from TRBV7-9 and TRBJ1-1; D not resolved. This CDR3 has 14 amino acids. Germline CDR1 is SEHNR and CDR2 is FQNEAQ (reference sequence). The V end was cut by 3 bases, the J end by 3 bases, with 11 bases between. This CDR3 is CASSFAGRDTEAFF. The CDR3 DNA reads TGTGCCAGCAGCTTTGCGGGCCGTGACACTGAAGCTTTCTTT.

The genes are TRBV5-1 and TRBJ2-7; TRBD1 or TRBD2 may be the D gene (5 bases each). Trimming shortened V by 4 bases and J by 2 bases, and 16 bases separated the two germline ends. This CDR3 region has 15 residues. Germline CDR1 and CDR2: SGHRS and YFSETQ. The CDR3 here is CASSPTWGNAYEQYF. The CDR3 DNA reads TGCGCCAGCAGCCCCACCTGGGGGAACGCCTACGAGCAGTACTTC.

The chain carries TRBV2 and TRBJ1-6; D is uncertain. The CDR3 has 11 amino acids. Germline lookup yields CDR1 SNHLY and CDR2 FYNNEI. The ends were cut back, 7 bases at V and 6 bases at J, with 4 bases in the middle. The CDR3 nucleotides are TGTGCCAGCACATTTAATTCACCCCTCCACTTT. Amino acids: CASTFNSPLHF.

The V call is TRBV6-5, the J call TRBJ2-7; the D call may be TRBD1 or TRBD2 (5 bases each). V lost 3 bases, J lost 4 bases, and 13 bases lay in between. In germline, CDR1 is MNHEY, CDR2 SVGAGI. This CDR3 spans 14 amino acids. CDR3 protein: CASSYWQGGYEQYF. The CDR3 DNA is TGTGCCAGCAGTTATTGGCAGGGCGGGTACGAGCAGTACTTC.

V and J are TRBV25-1 and TRBJ1-6; 7 bases are a match to TRBD1. The CDR3 has 15 amino acids. Germline V gene data show CDR1 as MGHDK and CDR2 as SYGVNS. The ends lost 4 bases at V and 8 bases at J; junction bases unmatched: 8. CDR3 loop: CASSASDRVDSPLHF. CDR3 nucleotide sequence: TGTGCCAGCAGTGCTTCCGACAGGGTGGATTCACCCCTCCACTTT.